A single sample is the source of the 19 T cell receptor beta chains below, sequenced in a study of lymphopenia after photon versus proton radiotherapy (dated 2019 in TCRdb). The method was the immunoSEQ multiplex PCR assay. TCRdb took this table from immuneACCESS and kept in-frame rearrangements with V and J called. Such tables lack part of the clones; where checked against another copy, unresolved V genes explain under half of the gap, and the rest is unexplained. Across this sample there are approximately 160,000 clones, with 88% seen only once. Approximately 4.8% of the sample is taken by the ten largest. Sequencing was performed on peripheral blood, taken from a patient treated with photon-based radiotherapy. The receptors stem from a man aged 45-65 years with gastric cancer.

The chain recombines TRBV6-5 with TRBJ1-1, with no clear D. CDR3 length: 12 amino acids. Germline loops: CDR1 MNHEY, CDR2 SVGAGI. The V end was cut by 5 bases, the J end by 1 base, with 5 bases between. The CDR3 sequence is CASSRRNTEAFF. CDR3 DNA: TGTGCCAGCAGTCGGAGGAACACTGAAGCTTTCTTT.

The chain joins TRBV11-2 to TRBJ2-1; 14 bases align to TRBD2. The germline V gene has CDR1 SGHAT and CDR2 FQNNGV. J gave up 7 bases and V 5 bases, and 7 bases lay outside the gene matches. This CDR3 contains 16 residues. CDR3 amino acids: CASSPGTSGSRNEQFF. CDR3 nucleotides: TGTGCCAGCAGCCCCGGGACTAGCGGGAGTAGAAATGAGCAGTTCTTC.

This rearrangement joins TRBV19 to TRBJ1-2; 9 positions agree with TRBD1. With 10 bases clipped from V and 2 bases from J, the junction kept 5 bases outside the gene matches. Per germline, CDR1 LNHDA and CDR2 SQIVND (reference sequence). The CDR3 has 13 amino acids. The CDR3 sequence: CATSTGGNYGYTF. The DNA of the CDR3 is TGTGCCACATCTACAGGGGGCAACTATGGCTACACCTTC.

DNA of the CDR3: TGCAGCGTTGAAGGGGACAAGAACACTGAAGCTTTCTTT. It codes for CSVEGDKNTEAFF. J is TRBJ1-1 and V is TRBV29-1; tentatively, D is TRBD1 (6 bases). CDR3 length equals 13 residues. V was cut by 1 base and J by 1 base, with 7 bases left in between. Germline-derived CDR1 and CDR2 are SQVTM and ANQGSEA. The full variable domain, in which reference TRBV29-1 and TRBJ1-1 provide the parts outside the CDR3, is SAVISQKPSRDICQRGTSLTIQCQVDSQVTMMFWYRQQPGQSLTLIATANQGSEATYESGFVIDKFPISRPNLTFSTLTVSNMSPEDSSIYLCSVEGDKNTEAFFGQGTRLTVV.

This chain links TRBV9 with TRBJ2-2, with 8 bases aligning to TRBD2. V shed 3 bases and J 4 bases; nucleotides not matched to a gene: 8. The CDR3 contains 16 residues. Germline lookup yields CDR1 SGDLS and CDR2 YYNGEE. This CDR3 is CASSGGLAQGTGELFF. For the CDR3, the DNA is TGTGCCAGCAGCGGAGGACTAGCTCAGGGCACCGGGGAGCTGTTTTTT.

The chain uses TRBV27 and TRBJ2-7; 8 bases align to TRBD1. The CDR3 runs 15 residues. Germline loops: CDR1 MNHEY, CDR2 SMNVEV (reference sequence). Germline trimming cut 4 bases from V and 4 bases from J; bases unmatched to any gene: 9. Here the CDR3 DNA reads TGTGCCAGCAGTTCTTACCGGGACAGGAATTACGAGCAGTACTTC. Translating gives CASSSYRDRNYEQYF.

This clone has only one observation. The rearrangement links TRBV6-6 to TRBJ1-1; D is unresolved. The CDR3 loop spans 15 amino acids. With 0 bases removed from V and 0 bases from J, the gap between germline ends came to 8 bases. Germline V CDR1 and CDR2: MNHNY, SVGAGI (reference sequence). DNA of the CDR3: TGTGCCAGCAGTTACTCACGGGCCTTGAACACTGAAGCTTTCTTT. This gives the protein CASSYSRALNTEAFF.

CDR3 sequence: CASSPAGGESTEAFF. The CDR3 DNA reads as TGTGCCAGCTCACCAGCAGGGGGCGAGAGCACTGAAGCTTTCTTT. V is TRBV18 and J is TRBJ1-1; 8 bases align to TRBD1. CDR3 size: 15 residues. The V gene end was trimmed by 2 bases and the J gene end by 4 bases; junction bases not matched to a gene: 6. Germline assignment: CDR1 KGHSH and CDR2 LQKENI. The full variable domain, rest sourced from reference TRBV18 and TRBJ1-1, is NAGVMQNPRHLVRRRGQEARLRCSPMKGHSHVYWYRQLPEEGLKFMVYLQKENIIDESGMPKERFSAEFPKEGPSILRIQQVVRGDSAAYFCASSPAGGESTEAFFGQGTRLTVV.

CDR3 sequence reads: CASSKLIREQSYEQYF. The CDR3, as DNA: TGTGCCAGCAGCAAACTGATTCGGGAGCAATCCTACGAGCAGTACTTC. The gene calls are TRBV21-1 and TRBJ2-7; no check of the table's D call, TRBD2, against the DNA was made. TRBV21-1 is a known pseudogene. The length of the CDR3 is 16 residues.

In its sample, this clone was seen a few times. The genes are TRBV23-1 and TRBJ2-7; TRBD2 matches 10 bases. TRBV23-1 is known as an ORF, though its function is uncertain. The CDR3 length is 16 residues. V lost 4 bases and J lost 5; bases outside the gene matches: 11. DNA of the CDR3: TGCGCCAGCAGTCGTACAAGCGGGAGGGCCGGCCACGAGCAGTACTTC. As protein: CASSRTSGRAGHEQYF.

The CDR3 protein is CASSRPGSMNTEAFF. The CDR3 DNA reads TGTGCCAGCAGTCGCCCGGGGAGCATGAACACTGAAGCTTTCTTT. The V gene is TRBV28, the J gene TRBJ1-1, with D uncertain. CDR1 and CDR2 (germline): MDHEN, SYDVKM. With 5 bases removed from V and 0 bases from J, the gap between germline ends came to 13 bases. There are 15 residues in the CDR3.

The chain couples TRBV29-1 to TRBJ1-5; D might be TRBD1 (6 bases). Germline CDR1 and CDR2: SQVTM and ANQGSEA. Trimming removed 7 bases from V and 3 bases from J, with 13 bases in between. The CDR3 has 13 amino acids. The CDR3 nucleotides read TGCAGCGCCGCCACAGGGTACAATCAGCCCCAGCATTTT. It specifies CSAATGYNQPQHF.

The rearrangement links TRBV4-3 to TRBJ2-2, with D possibly matching TRBD1 (6 bases). V was shortened by 4 bases and J by 4 bases, with 10 bases between the two germline ends. Germline lookup yields CDR1 LGHNA and CDR2 YSLEER. This CDR3 region has 14 residues. The CDR3 DNA sequence: TGCGCCAGCAGCCCGGACAGCCTCACCGGGGAGCTGTTTTTT. Translation: CASSPDSLTGELFF.

This chain joins TRBV2 and TRBJ2-7; the D gene is possibly TRBD1 (5 bases). There are 11 residues in the CDR3. Germline values: CDR1 SNHLY, CDR2 FYNNEI. V lost 5 bases and J lost 12, with 14 bases in between. This CDR3 is CASSQIGEPYF. The CDR3 DNA reads as TGTGCCAGCAGTCAAATAGGGGAACCGTACTTC.

The chain has TRBV7-6 and TRBJ2-4, with a tentative D call TRBD1 (6 bases). V was clipped by 1 base and J by 6 bases, with 16 bases between them. Germline CDR1 and CDR2: SGHVS and FNYEAQ. The CDR3 runs 16 residues. The CDR3 here is CASSLDSRQERNIQYF. The DNA for the CDR3 is TGTGCCAGCAGCTTAGACTCCCGACAGGAGAGAAACATTCAGTACTTC.

The CDR3 region is CASSPGQGANWGATDTQYF. In DNA, the CDR3 is TGTGCCAGCAGCCCAGGACAGGGGGCGAATTGGGGGGCCACAGATACGCAGTATTTT. The rearrangement uses TRBV7-9 and TRBJ2-3, with 11 bases lining up with TRBD1. J gave up 2 bases and V 5 bases, and 15 bases lay outside the gene matches. There are 19 residues in the CDR3. The germline CDR1 and CDR2 sequences are SEHNR and FQNEAQ (reference sequence).

This rearrangement joins TRBV2 to TRBJ2-7, with 7 bases identical to TRBD1. The CDR3 totals 13 residues. Germline trimming cut 6 bases from V and 1 base from J; bases unmatched to any gene: 3. Germline-derived CDR1 and CDR2 are SNHLY and FYNNEI. CDR3 sequence reads: CASRPTGSYEQYF. CDR3 DNA: TGTGCCAGCAGGCCGACAGGGTCCTACGAGCAGTACTTC.

The genes are TRBV29-1 and TRBJ2-1; tentative D call: TRBD2 (5 bases). The V end lost 6 bases, the J end lost 10 bases, and 10 bases lay between the germline ends. The CDR3 spans 10 residues. Germline values: CDR1 SQVTM, CDR2 ANQGSEA. The CDR3 loop reads CSVGAFEQFF. CDR3 nucleotide sequence: TGCAGCGTGGGAGCGTTCGAGCAGTTCTTC.

In this sample, this clone turned up a few times. The genes are TRBV4-2 and TRBJ1-1; D is undetermined. V was shortened by 1 base and J by 3 bases, with 3 bases between the two germline ends. There are 12 residues in the CDR3. Germline CDR1 and CDR2: LGHNA and YNFKEQ. The CDR3 sequence: CASSQVDTEAFF. Written as DNA, the CDR3 is TGTGCCAGCAGCCAAGTAGACACTGAAGCTTTCTTT.